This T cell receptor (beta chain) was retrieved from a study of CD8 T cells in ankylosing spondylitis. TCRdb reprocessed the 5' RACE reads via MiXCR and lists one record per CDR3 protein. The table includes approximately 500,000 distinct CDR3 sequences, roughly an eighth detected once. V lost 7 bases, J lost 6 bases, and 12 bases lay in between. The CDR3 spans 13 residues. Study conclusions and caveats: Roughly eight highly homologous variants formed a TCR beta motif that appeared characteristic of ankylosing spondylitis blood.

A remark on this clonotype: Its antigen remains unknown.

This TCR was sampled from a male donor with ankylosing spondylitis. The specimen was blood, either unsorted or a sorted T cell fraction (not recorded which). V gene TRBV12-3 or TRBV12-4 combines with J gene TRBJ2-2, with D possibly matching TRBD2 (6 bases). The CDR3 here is CASTGSDPGELFF. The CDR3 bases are TGTGCCAGCACCGGGAGCGATCCCGGGGAGCTGTTTTTT.